The 20 T cell receptor beta chains below come from one sample, sequenced in a study of CD8 T cells in Susac syndrome. After extraction with the RNeasy kit, about 0.45 to 1 ug of the RNA was reverse transcribed using random hexamers. From the immunoSEQ multiplex PCR reads, TCRdb called clonotypes with MiXCR, one entry per CDR3 protein. The data show around 150,000 distinct CDR3 sequences, approximately 95% seen once. Sequenced input: CD4+ T cells from PBMCs. These receptors came from a human donor with Susac syndrome.

The rearrangement uses TRBV29-1 and TRBJ1-2; D unresolved. The CDR3 has 13 residues. V lost 3 bases and J 0 bases, leaving 8 bases between the germline ends. CDR1 is SQVTM, CDR2 ANQGSEA, per germline. For the CDR3, the DNA is TGCAGCGTTGACTTGGCAGCTAACTATGGCTACACCTTC. Amino acid sequence: CSVDLAANYGYTF.

This CDR3 is CASSADKDRGLQTQYF. CDR3 DNA: TGTGCCAGCAGTGCCGATAAGGACAGGGGGCTTCAGACCCAGTACTTC. The J gene is TRBJ2-5, the V gene TRBV25-1, with 11 bases matching TRBD1. Germline V gene sequence: CDR1 MGHDK, CDR2 SYGVNS. The CDR3 covers 16 residues. The V gene end was trimmed by 4 bases and the J gene end by 6 bases; junction bases not matched to a gene: 10.

The chain is built from TRBV7-9 and TRBJ2-5; D remains ambiguous. The germline V and J ends were trimmed by 5 bases and 5 bases, with 24 bases remaining between them. Per germline, CDR1 SEHNR and CDR2 FQNEAQ (reference sequence). This CDR3 is 17 amino acids long. The CDR3 bases are TGTGCCAGCAGCCCGCAGCCCCTTTTAACGCATGGTGAGACCCAGTACTTC. Amino acids: CASSPQPLLTHGETQYF. The full variable domain, with the rest looked up from reference TRBV7-9 and TRBJ2-5, is DTGVSQNPRHKITKRGQNVTFRCDPISEHNRLYWYRQTLGQGPEFLTYFQNEAQLEKSRLLSDRFSAERPKGSFSTLEIQRTEQGDSAMYLCASSPQPLLTHGETQYFGPGTRLLVL.

The chain is built from TRBV20-1 and TRBJ2-1; TRBD1 matches at 11 bases. After removal of 3 bases from V and 1 base from J, the junction contained 8 bases not matched to a gene. CDR1 and CDR2 from the germline V gene are DFQATT and SNEGSKA (reference sequence). CDR3 length: 17 amino acids. This CDR3 reads CSARDRGRQLSYNEQFF. The CDR3 region has the DNA TGCAGTGCTAGGGACAGGGGGCGTCAGCTTTCCTACAATGAGCAGTTCTTC.

The chain employs TRBV18 and TRBJ2-7; the match to TRBD1 covers 9 bases. The CDR3 is 15 amino acids. V was pared by 5 bases and J by 6 bases, with 11 bases of the junction left unmatched. Germline V gene sequence: CDR1 KGHSH, CDR2 LQKENI. In nucleotides, the CDR3 is TGTGCCAGCTCAAACCTCGGGACAGGGATCTTCGAGCAGTACTTC. As protein: CASSNLGTGIFEQYF.

This chain links TRBV7-2 with TRBJ2-2; D is perhaps TRBD2 (6 bases). This CDR3 contains 14 residues. The ends were cut back, 5 bases at V and 7 bases at J, with 14 bases in the middle. Germline CDR1 is SGHTA and CDR2 is FQGNSA. CDR3 nucleotides: TGTGCCAGCAGCGCAGGGACTCTTGTCGGGGAGCTGTTTTTT. This codes for CASSAGTLVGELFF.

The chain uses TRBV3-1 and TRBJ2-5; D may be TRBD1 (5 bases). CDR3 length: 13 amino acids. Trimming shortened V by 2 bases and J by 5 bases, and 9 bases separated the two germline ends. Germline V lookup: CDR1 LGHDT, CDR2 YNNKEL (reference sequence). CDR3 in amino acids: CASSQQGQETQYF. DNA of the CDR3: TGTGCCAGCAGCCAACAGGGTCAGGAGACCCAGTACTTC.

The chain joins TRBV18 to TRBJ1-1; a possible D gene is TRBD1 (5 bases). Germline values: CDR1 KGHSH, CDR2 LQKENI. The CDR3 is made up of 16 amino acids. V was pared by 4 bases and J by 0 bases, with 15 bases between. CDR3 in DNA: TGTGCCAGCTCACACGGGACCTCTCGCATGAACACTGAAGCTTTCTTT. Translation gives CASSHGTSRMNTEAFF.

The chain links TRBV20-1 to TRBJ2-3, with D perhaps matching TRBD2 (6 bases). The CDR3 is 10 residues long. The V gene lost 3 bases and the J gene lost 14 bases, with 12 bases spanning the gap. CDR1 and CDR2 from the germline V gene are DFQATT and SNEGSKA (reference sequence). Written as DNA, the CDR3 is TGCAGTGCTAGTTCCGGACTACCGTATTTT. Translating it yields CSASSGLPYF.

This chain uses TRBV20-1 with TRBJ2-5; 7 bases are a match to TRBD1. Trimming took 5 bases from V and 5 from J; bases not matched to a gene: 5. CDR1 and CDR2 from the germline V gene are DFQATT and SNEGSKA (reference sequence). CDR3 length equals 12 residues. Here the CDR3 DNA reads TGCAGTGCTTCCAGGGGGAGTGAGACCCAGTACTTC. This translates into CSASRGSETQYF.

This chain uses TRBV29-1 with TRBJ1-1; 9 bases line up with TRBD1. This CDR3 has 14 residues. V lost 1 base to trimming and J lost 4 bases; unmatched junction nucleotides: 4. Germline lookup yields CDR1 SQVTM and CDR2 ANQGSEA. In DNA form, the CDR3 reads TGCAGCGTTGAAGCACAGGGGGCCCTCACTGAAGCTTTCTTT. Its translation: CSVEAQGALTEAFF.

The chain uses TRBV20-1 and TRBJ1-4; TRBD1 is a possible D gene (6 bases). From germline, CDR1 is DFQATT and CDR2 SNEGSKA (reference sequence). The CDR3 is 13 residues long. Trimming shortened V by 5 bases and J by 2 bases, and 9 bases separated the two germline ends. In DNA form, the CDR3 reads TGCAGTGCTCTACAGGGCACTAATGAAAAACTGTTTTTT. It encodes CSALQGTNEKLFF.

To note about this clonotype: One junction end disagrees with the germline gene, perhaps due to a read error. V is TRBV27 and J is TRBJ2-7; D is undetermined. The CDR3 runs to 9 residues. Germline-derived CDR1 and CDR2 are MNHEY and SMNVEV (reference sequence). The CDR3 coding sequence is TGTGCCAGCAGCCCAGGACCCGCCTTC. It yields the protein CASSPGPAF.

The chain couples TRBV27 to TRBJ2-5; either TRBD1 or TRBD2 may fit D (5 bases each). There are 14 residues in the CDR3. The V gene's germline CDR1 is MNHEY and CDR2 SMNVEV (reference sequence). Deletions cut 5 bases from V and 0 bases from J, with 10 bases between. CDR3 loop: CASSQRGNQETQYF. The CDR3 nucleotides are TGTGCCAGCAGTCAGAGGGGAAACCAAGAGACCCAGTACTTC.

V usage is TRBV20-1 and J usage is TRBJ2-2; D possibly corresponds to TRBD2 (6 bases). The CDR3 covers 13 residues. The ends were cut back, 3 bases at V and 7 bases at J, with 12 bases in the middle. Germline values: CDR1 DFQATT, CDR2 SNEGSKA (reference sequence). The CDR3 DNA follows: TGCAGTGCTAGGCCCCTGGGGGGCGGGGAGCTGTTTTTT. Encoded protein: CSARPLGGGELFF.

The chain employs TRBV11-2 and TRBJ2-3, with 12 bases fitting TRBD2. Germline V gene lookup returns CDR1 SGHAT and CDR2 FQNNGV. J gave up 4 bases and V 6 bases, and 8 bases lay outside the gene matches. This CDR3 contains 16 residues. The CDR3 bases are TGTGCCAGCAGTCCTCTAGCGGGGGGGCCGTCAGATACGCAGTATTTT. It yields the protein CASSPLAGGPSDTQYF. Complete variable domain (other parts from reference TRBV11-2 and TRBJ2-3): EAGVAQSPRYKIIEKRQSVAFWCNPISGHATLYWYQQILGQGPKLLIQFQNNGVVDDSQLPKDRFSAERLKGVDSTLKIQPAKLEDSAVYLCASSPLAGGPSDTQYFGPGTRLTVL.

The V gene is TRBV12-3 or TRBV12-4, the J gene TRBJ2-1; TRBD2 matches at 13 bases. Trimming at V came to 6 bases and at J to 8 bases, leaving 22 bases not matched to a gene. CDR3 length: 20 residues. The CDR3 here is CASSLLDPGLAGRGGDEQFF. The CDR3 DNA reads TGTGCCAGCAGCCTTTTGGACCCGGGACTAGCGGGGAGGGGAGGCGATGAGCAGTTCTTC.

The chain recombines TRBV29-1 with TRBJ2-2, with 8 bases aligning to TRBD2. There are 15 residues in the CDR3. The junction had 8 bases not matched to a gene; V was cut back by 2 bases and J by 6 bases. The germline V gene has CDR1 SQVTM and CDR2 ANQGSEA. The CDR3 here is CSVENGRAGSGELFF. As DNA, the CDR3 is TGCAGCGTTGAAAACGGGAGGGCCGGGTCCGGGGAGCTGTTTTTT.

This chain links TRBV3-1 with TRBJ2-1, with 7 bases lining up with TRBD2. Trimming at V came to 7 bases and at J to 8 bases, leaving 17 bases not matched to a gene. This CDR3 is built from 16 residues. CDR1 LGHDT and CDR2 YNNKEL come from the germline V gene (reference sequence). CDR3 sequence: CASISGEGSAKHEQFF. CDR3 nucleotides: TGTGCCAGCATTTCTGGGGAGGGAAGCGCAAAGCATGAGCAGTTCTTC.

V and J are TRBV28 and TRBJ2-2; 13 positions match TRBD2. V shed 2 bases, J shed 2 bases, and the junction held 8 bases outside the gene matches. The CDR3 sequence is 19 residues long. Looked up from germline, CDR1 is MDHEN and CDR2 is SYDVKM. The CDR3 sequence is CASSLEIWTSGRNTGELFF. Here the CDR3 DNA reads TGTGCCAGCAGTTTAGAGATATGGACTAGCGGGAGAAACACCGGGGAGCTGTTTTTT.